Listed here is a single TCR beta chain. Some clones are missing from TCRdb's copy, which holds only in-frame ones; the method was immunoSEQ multiplex PCR. This table has approximately 72,000 clones, roughly 88% appearing once. The sample originates from a study of OX40 agonist ivuxolimab in advanced cancers. The receptor comes from an adult with an advanced solid tumor such as melanoma, head and neck, liver or kidney cancer. The specimen was CD4+ or CD8+ T cells sorted from blood, collected in a trial of the OX40 agonist ivuxolimab.

CDR3 protein: CASSLVSIRTDTQYF. The CDR3 DNA reads TGTGCCAGCAGCCTCGTATCTATACGCACAGATACGCAGTATTTT. V gene TRBV27 combines with J gene TRBJ2-3; D is unresolved. CDR1 MNHEY and CDR2 SMNVEV come from the germline V gene (reference sequence). V lost 6 bases to trimming and J lost 1 base, with 14 bases between them. The CDR3 contains 15 residues.